The T cell receptor (beta chain) described here comes from a study of T cells after yellow fever vaccination. CDR3 length equals 10 residues. This clonotype was seen more than once but under ten times. MiXCR, run by TCRdb on the 5' RACE reads, gives a single entry per CDR3 protein. The sample has roughly 300,000 distinct CDR3 sequences, around 6.8% seen once. V is TRBV12-3 or TRBV12-4 and J is TRBJ1-4, with D hard to call. The tail of the sequence fits TRBJ2-2 better, so the J call may be wrong. This TCR came from a man younger than 30 who received the YFV17D yellow fever vaccine. The material sequenced was PBMCs, taken about 49 days after the first yellow fever vaccination. The CDR3 region has the DNA TGTGCCAGCTCCGATCGGGAGCTGTTTTTT. It translates to CASSDRELFF.